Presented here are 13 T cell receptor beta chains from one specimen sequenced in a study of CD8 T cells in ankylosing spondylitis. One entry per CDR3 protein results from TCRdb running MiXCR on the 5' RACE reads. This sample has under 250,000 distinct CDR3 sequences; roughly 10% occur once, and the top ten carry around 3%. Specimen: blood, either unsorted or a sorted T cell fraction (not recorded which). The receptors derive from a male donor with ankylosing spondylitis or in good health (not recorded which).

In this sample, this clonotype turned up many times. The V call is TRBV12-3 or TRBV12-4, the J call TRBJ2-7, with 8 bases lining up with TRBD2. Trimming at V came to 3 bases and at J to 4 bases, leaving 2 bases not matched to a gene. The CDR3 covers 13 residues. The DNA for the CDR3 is TGTGCCAGCAGTTTTCGGGGGGGATACGAGCAGTACTTC. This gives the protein CASSFRGGYEQYF.

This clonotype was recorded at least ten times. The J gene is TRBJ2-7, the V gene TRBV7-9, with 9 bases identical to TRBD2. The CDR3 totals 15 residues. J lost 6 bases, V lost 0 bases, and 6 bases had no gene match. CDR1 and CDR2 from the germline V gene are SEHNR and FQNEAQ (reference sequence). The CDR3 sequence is CASSLALAGEAEQYF. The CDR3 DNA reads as TGTGCCAGCAGCTTAGCCTTAGCGGGAGAGGCCGAGCAGTACTTC.

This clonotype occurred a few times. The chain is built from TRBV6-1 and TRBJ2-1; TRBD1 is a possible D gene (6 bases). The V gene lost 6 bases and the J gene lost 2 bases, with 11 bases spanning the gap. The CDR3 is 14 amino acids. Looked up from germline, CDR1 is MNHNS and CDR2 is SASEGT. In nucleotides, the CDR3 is TGTGCCAGCAGGCAGGGGAGCGCCTACAATGAGCAGTTCTTC. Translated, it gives CASRQGSAYNEQFF.

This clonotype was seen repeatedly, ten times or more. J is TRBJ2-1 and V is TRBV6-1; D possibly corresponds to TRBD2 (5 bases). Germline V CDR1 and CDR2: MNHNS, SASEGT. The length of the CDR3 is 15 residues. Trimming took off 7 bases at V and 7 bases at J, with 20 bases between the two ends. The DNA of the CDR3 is TGTGCCAGCACCGGGGAGTGGCCGCTAGGGAATGAGCAGTTCTTC. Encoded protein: CASTGEWPLGNEQFF.

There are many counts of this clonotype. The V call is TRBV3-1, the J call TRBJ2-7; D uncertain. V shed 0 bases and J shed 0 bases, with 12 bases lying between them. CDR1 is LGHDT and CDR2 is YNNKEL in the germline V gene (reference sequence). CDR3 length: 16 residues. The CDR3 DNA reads TGTGCCAGCAGCCAAGATATTGGGTCCCGCTCCTACGAGCAGTACTTC. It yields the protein CASSQDIGSRSYEQYF.

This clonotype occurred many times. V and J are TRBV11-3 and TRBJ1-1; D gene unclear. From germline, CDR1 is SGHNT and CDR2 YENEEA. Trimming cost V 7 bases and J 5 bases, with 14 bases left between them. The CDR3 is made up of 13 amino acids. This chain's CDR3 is CASTDNPGTEAFF. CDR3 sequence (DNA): TGTGCCAGCACCGACAATCCCGGGACTGAAGCTTTCTTT.

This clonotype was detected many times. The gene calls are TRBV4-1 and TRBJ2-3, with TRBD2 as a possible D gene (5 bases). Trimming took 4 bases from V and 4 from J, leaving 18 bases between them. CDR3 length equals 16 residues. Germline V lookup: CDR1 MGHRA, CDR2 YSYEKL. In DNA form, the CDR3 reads TGCGCCAGCAGCCCGGAGGTAAGGTCCGGGGCAGATACGCAGTATTTT. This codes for CASSPEVRSGADTQYF.

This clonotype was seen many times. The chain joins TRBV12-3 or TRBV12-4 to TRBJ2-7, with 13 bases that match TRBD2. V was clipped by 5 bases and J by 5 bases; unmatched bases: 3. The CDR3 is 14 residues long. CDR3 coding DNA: TGTGCCAGCAGTACCGGGACTAGCGGGAACGAGCAGTACTTC. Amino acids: CASSTGTSGNEQYF.

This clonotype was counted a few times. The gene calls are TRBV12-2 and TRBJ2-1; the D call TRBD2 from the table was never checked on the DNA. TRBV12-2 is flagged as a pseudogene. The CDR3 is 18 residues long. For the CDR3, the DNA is TGTGCAAGTCGCCCAAATCCCATGACTAGCGGGAGACGGGGTGAGCAGTTCTTC. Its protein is CASRPNPMTSGRRGEQFF.

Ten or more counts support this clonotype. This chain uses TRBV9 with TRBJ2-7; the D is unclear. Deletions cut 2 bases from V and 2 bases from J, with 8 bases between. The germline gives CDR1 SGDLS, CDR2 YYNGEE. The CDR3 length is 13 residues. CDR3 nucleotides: TGTGCCAGCAGCGTGGGTCCGACCTACGAGCAGTACTTC. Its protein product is CASSVGPTYEQYF. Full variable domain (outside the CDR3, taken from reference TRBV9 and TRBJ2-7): DSGVTQTPKHLITATGQRVTLRCSPRSGDLSVYWYQQSLDQGLQFLIQYYNGEERAKGNILERFSAQQFPDLHSELNLSSLELGDSALYFCASSVGPTYEQYFGPGTRLTVT.

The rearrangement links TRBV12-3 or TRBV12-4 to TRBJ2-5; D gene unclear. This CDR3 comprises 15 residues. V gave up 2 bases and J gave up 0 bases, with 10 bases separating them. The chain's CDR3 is CASSLSAPYQETQYF. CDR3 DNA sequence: TGTGCCAGCAGTTTAAGTGCCCCTTACCAAGAGACCCAGTACTTC.

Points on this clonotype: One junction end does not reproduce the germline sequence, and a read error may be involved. CDR3 amino acids: CVSSERAGANTEAFF. The CDR3, as DNA: TGTGTCAGCAGTGAAAGAGCAGGGGCCAACACTGAAGCTTTCTTT. The chain joins TRBV25-1 to TRBJ1-1, with D perhaps matching TRBD1 (6 bases). The germline gives CDR1 MGHDK, CDR2 SYGVNS. The CDR3 is made up of 15 amino acids.

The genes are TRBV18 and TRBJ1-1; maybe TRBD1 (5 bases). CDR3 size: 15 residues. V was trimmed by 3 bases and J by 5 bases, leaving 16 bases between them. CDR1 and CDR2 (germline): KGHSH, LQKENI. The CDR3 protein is CASSPLGGVETEAFF. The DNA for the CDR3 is TGTGCCAGCTCACCCCTTGGGGGGGTGGAGACTGAAGCTTTCTTT.